The text below deals with one TCR beta chain. No antigen is known for it. Germline loops: CDR1 SGHTA, CDR2 FQGNSA. V was clipped by 2 bases and J by 7 bases, with 15 bases between them. CDR3 length: 15 residues. Healthy donors had no documented immune events, such as infections, while sampled. The data were produced by immunoSEQ multiplex PCR, yet TCRdb's version contains in-frame clones alone and is incomplete. Among about 94,000 clones, roughly 86% were seen once, and the ten largest hold approximately 5.3%. This entry belongs to a study of identifying expanded T cells in peripheral blood. Findings and limits, study-wide: Clone count variance between roughly 2-week samples rose with total template count. About 1.3 clones differed between technical replicates, versus about 17 and 20 over time.

The specimen sequenced was blood. The receptor comes from a person between 18 and 75 years old in good health. This chain joins TRBV7-2 and TRBJ2-4; D is possibly TRBD1 (5 bases). Written as DNA, the CDR3 is TGTGCCAGCAGCTTAATTGGTTCCCCAGGGAACATTCAGTACTTC. Encoded protein: CASSLIGSPGNIQYF.